What follows are 24 T cell receptor beta chains derived from one specimen sequenced in a study of OX40 agonist ivuxolimab in advanced cancers. Libraries were prepared by immunoSEQ multiplex PCR; TCRdb keeps only in-frame clonotypes and omits some of them. The sample carries roughly 70,000 clones, around 85% recorded once. Sample: CD4+ or CD8+ T cells sorted from blood, taken in a trial of the OX40 agonist ivuxolimab. Receptors were obtained from an adult with an advanced solid tumor such as melanoma, head and neck, liver or kidney cancer.

This chain uses TRBV6-5 with TRBJ1-2, with D perhaps matching TRBD1 (6 bases). In germline, CDR1 is MNHEY, CDR2 SVGAGI. Trimming pared 4 bases from V and 4 bases from J, leaving 7 bases between. The CDR3 totals 12 residues. The CDR3 loop reads CASSWTAYGYTF. The CDR3 DNA is TGTGCCAGCAGTTGGACAGCCTATGGCTACACCTTC.

This clone occurred once. V and J are TRBV27 and TRBJ1-1; D gene ambiguous. Trimming stripped 3 bases from V and 1 base from J, with 6 bases between. The CDR3 length is 13 residues. CDR1 is MNHEY and CDR2 is SMNVEV in the germline V gene (reference sequence). As DNA, the CDR3 is TGTGCCAGCAGTTTTCGGCGGAACACTGAAGCTTTCTTT. Translated, it gives CASSFRRNTEAFF.

The count of this clone is one. The chain combines TRBV25-1 with TRBJ2-7, with 9 bases fitting TRBD1. Trimming at V came to 6 bases and at J to 2 bases, leaving 2 bases not matched to a gene. The CDR3 runs to 13 residues. Germline CDR1 is MGHDK and CDR2 is SYGVNS. The CDR3 DNA reads TGTGCCAGCAGGGGACAGGGTCCCTACGAGCAGTACTTC. This gives the protein CASRGQGPYEQYF.

The chain links TRBV6-5 to TRBJ2-3, with TRBD1 matching 12 bases. Germline loops: CDR1 MNHEY, CDR2 SVGAGI. V was clipped by 6 bases and J by 5 bases; unmatched bases: 6. The CDR3 is 15 residues long. The CDR3 loop reads CASRTGTGGVDTQYF. Written as DNA, the CDR3 is TGTGCCAGCAGGACCGGGACAGGGGGCGTAGATACGCAGTATTTT.

The V call is TRBV30, the J call TRBJ2-7; D possibly corresponds to TRBD2 (5 bases). This CDR3 contains 12 residues. Trimming cost V 2 bases and J 9 bases, with 14 bases left between them. Germline CDR1 is GTSNPN and CDR2 is SVGIG (reference sequence). CDR3 bases: TGTGCCTGGAGTCCGTCTCTGAGGGCGCAGTACTTC. Amino acid sequence: CAWSPSLRAQYF.

For the CDR3, the DNA is TGTGCCAGCAGCCCCGGGAGAAGTACTGAAGCTTTCTTT. Protein sequence: CASSPGRSTEAFF. The genes are TRBV11-2 and TRBJ1-1; D is unclear. V was cut by 5 bases and J by 5 bases, with 12 bases left in between. CDR3 length equals 13 residues. Germline CDR1 SGHAT, CDR2 FQNNGV.

This chain uses TRBV7-3 with TRBJ2-2; no definite D call. V was cut by 0 bases and J by 1 base, with 6 bases left in between. The CDR3 length is 15 residues. CDR1 is SGHTA, CDR2 FQGTGA, per germline. The CDR3 DNA reads TGTGCCAGCAGCTTAACCGCAGGGAACACCGGGGAGCTGTTTTTT. The encoded protein is CASSLTAGNTGELFF.

The J gene is TRBJ2-7, the V gene TRBV30; 8 nucleotides match TRBD2. CDR1 and CDR2 (germline): GTSNPN, SVGIG (reference sequence). V trimming: 2 bases; J trimming: 5 bases; junction bases outside the gene matches: 11. The CDR3 loop spans 15 amino acids. The CDR3 region has the DNA TGTGCCTGGAGTCGGCCCGACAGACTAGCGAACGAGCAGTACTTC. Its protein is CAWSRPDRLANEQYF.

This chain connects TRBV5-8 to TRBJ1-5; tentatively, D is TRBD1 (5 bases). The CDR3 contains 14 residues. Trimming took 3 bases from V and 3 from J, leaving 10 bases between them. From germline, CDR1 is SGHTS and CDR2 YDEGEE. The CDR3 loop reads CASSWGSVNQPQHF. The CDR3 DNA reads as TGTGCCAGCAGCTGGGGGTCGGTCAATCAGCCCCAGCATTTT.

V usage is TRBV5-1 and J usage is TRBJ2-1, with 9 bases aligning to TRBD2. J gave up 4 bases and V 0 bases, and 5 bases lay outside the gene matches. The germline V gene encodes CDR1 SGHRS and CDR2 YFSETQ. The CDR3 is 16 amino acids. The CDR3 DNA reads as TGCGCCAGCAGCTTGGGGGCCCTAGCGGGGTACAATGAGCAGTTCTTC. Its translation: CASSLGALAGYNEQFF.

The chain joins TRBV19 to TRBJ2-1, with D perhaps TRBD2 (6 bases). The germline V gene has CDR1 LNHDA and CDR2 SQIVND (reference sequence). The CDR3 runs 14 residues. V was pared by 9 bases and J by 14 bases, with 26 bases between. The CDR3, as DNA: TGTGCCAGCCACTCAGTTGGGGGGTCAAGTCGTAAGTTCTTC. The encoded protein is CASHSVGGSSRKFF.

The chain links TRBV5-8 to TRBJ2-3; D possibly corresponds to TRBD2 (6 bases). Between the trimmed V and J ends, which lost 4 bases and 4 bases, there was a span of 13 bases. Germline lookup yields CDR1 SGHTS and CDR2 YDEGEE. CDR3 length equals 14 residues. DNA of the CDR3: TGTGCCAGCAGCCGGGACTTGGCCCCAGATACGCAGTATTTT. The encoded protein is CASSRDLAPDTQYF.

The rearrangement links TRBV9 to TRBJ2-3; possible D gene TRBD1, 6 bases. CDR3 length: 15 amino acids. Germline CDR1 and CDR2: SGDLS and YYNGEE. Trimming pared 2 bases from V and 2 bases from J, leaving 12 bases between. The DNA for the CDR3 is TGTGCCAGCAGCGTCCGGGACACTTACACAGATACGCAGTATTTT. It codes for CASSVRDTYTDTQYF.

J is TRBJ2-3 and V is TRBV6-6; no reliable D call. Per germline, CDR1 MNHNY and CDR2 SVGAGI (reference sequence). V lost 6 bases, J lost 7 bases, and 11 bases lay in between. The CDR3 contains 12 residues. In DNA form, the CDR3 reads TGTGCCAGCAGCACTTCGCGGTATACGCAGTATTTT. Translation: CASSTSRYTQYF.

The chain uses TRBV7-2 and TRBJ2-1, with D maybe TRBD1 (5 bases). Per the germline V gene, CDR1 is SGHTA and CDR2 is FQGNSA. Trimming pared 5 bases from V and 6 bases from J, leaving 17 bases between. The CDR3 is 15 amino acids. CDR3 bases: TGTGCCAGCAGCCCGCCTAGGGGTTCGGCCAATGAGCAGTTCTTC. Its translation is CASSPPRGSANEQFF.

This clone was counted once. The chain combines TRBV7-6 with TRBJ1-1; maybe TRBD1 (5 bases). CDR3 size: 14 residues. V lost 4 bases, J lost 1 base, and 10 bases lay in between. Germline V gives CDR1 SGHVS, CDR2 FNYEAQ. The CDR3: CASSSLGTNTEAFF. The CDR3 coding sequence is TGTGCCAGCAGCTCCCTGGGGACGAACACTGAAGCTTTCTTT.

The gene calls are TRBV28 and TRBJ1-5, with 9 bases fitting TRBD1. J was trimmed by 5 bases and V by 6 bases; bases with no gene match: 8. CDR1 and CDR2 (germline): MDHEN, SYDVKM. The CDR3 sequence is 15 residues long. The CDR3 DNA is TGTGCCAGCAGCCCAGGGACAGGGATGGATCAGCCCCAGCATTTT. Translating it yields CASSPGTGMDQPQHF. Full variable domain (rest looked up from reference TRBV28 and TRBJ1-5): DVKVTQSSRYLVKRTGEKVFLECVQDMDHENMFWYRQDPGLGLRLIYFSYDVKMKEKGDIPEGYSVSREKKERFSLILESASTNQTSMYLCASSPGTGMDQPQHFGDGTRLSIL.

This chain joins TRBV5-8 and TRBJ2-7, with a tentative D call TRBD1 (6 bases). CDR1 and CDR2 from the germline V gene are SGHTS and YDEGEE. The CDR3 has 16 amino acids. The germline V and J ends were trimmed by 3 bases and 1 base, with 17 bases remaining between them. CDR3 in DNA: TGTGCCAGCAGCTGGACTTACAGGGTATCGTCCTACGAGCAGTACTTC. Residues: CASSWTYRVSSYEQYF.

The V and J genes are TRBV9 and TRBJ2-7, with D tentatively TRBD1 (5 bases). Germline V lookup: CDR1 SGDLS, CDR2 YYNGEE. V was pared by 5 bases and J by 2 bases, with 17 bases between. The CDR3 is 15 amino acids. CDR3 region: CASRNPPAGPYEQYF. The CDR3 bases are TGTGCCAGCAGAAATCCCCCAGCAGGGCCCTACGAGCAGTACTTC.

This clone has only one observation. The chain employs TRBV28 and TRBJ2-3; D gene ambiguous. Germline CDR1 is MDHEN and CDR2 is SYDVKM. The CDR3 covers 18 residues. V was clipped by 2 bases and J by 1 base, with 19 bases between them. In DNA, the CDR3 is TGTGCCAGCAGTTTAGGACGGAGCTTACCAACAGGCACAGATACGCAGTATTTT. Its translation: CASSLGRSLPTGTDTQYF.

This chain connects TRBV23-1 to TRBJ1-2; no firm D call. TRBV23-1 is annotated as an ORF whose role is uncertain. The CDR3 runs 16 residues. V was clipped by 4 bases and J by 0 bases, with 15 bases between them. The CDR3 region is CASSRRCAVANYGYTF. For the CDR3, the DNA is TGCGCCAGCAGTCGAAGATGCGCGGTAGCTAACTATGGCTACACCTTC.

J is TRBJ1-2 and V is TRBV28; D is unresolved. V lost 4 bases to trimming and J lost 8 bases, with 14 bases between them. The CDR3 contains 13 residues. Germline V CDR1 and CDR2: MDHEN, SYDVKM. The chain's CDR3 is CASSSMAGGGYTF. CDR3 nucleotide sequence: TGTGCCAGCAGTTCTATGGCAGGAGGGGGCTACACCTTC.

The chain combines TRBV4-1 with TRBJ1-3; tentative D call: TRBD1 (5 bases). The ends were cut back, 5 bases at V and 0 bases at J, with 17 bases in the middle. Germline CDR1 and CDR2: MGHRA and YSYEKL. The CDR3 extends over 17 amino acids. The CDR3 DNA is TGCGCCAGCAGCGTACGGGACGGACGGACCTCTGGAAACACCATATATTTT. Residues: CASSVRDGRTSGNTIYF.

The V call is TRBV11-2, the J call TRBJ2-6; TRBD1 or TRBD2 may be the D gene (5 bases each). Looked up from germline, CDR1 is SGHAT and CDR2 is FQNNGV. The CDR3 length is 16 residues. V was cut by 5 bases and J by 1 base, with 12 bases left in between. The CDR3 here is CASSPRGVSGANVLTF. The DNA for the CDR3 is TGTGCCAGCAGCCCAAGAGGGGTATCTGGGGCCAACGTCCTGACTTTC.